This record covers a single T cell receptor (beta chain). Time point described: newly diagnosed GD, antithyroid drugs for less than 3 months. TCR sequences were obtained from RNA taken from PBMCs. By American Thyroid Association guidelines, Graves' disease was diagnosed in the cohort. Assembly of TCR beta libraries relied on iRepertoire HTBI primers together with Arm-PCR of CDR3 regions. In TCRdb, the multiplex PCR reads were re-called with MiXCR into one record per CDR3 protein. The data contain under 450,000 distinct CDR3 sequences, under 20% of them singletons. The record originates from a study of regulatory T cells in long-lasting Graves disease. At the level of the study: Patients with new Graves' disease had used antithyroid drugs below 3 months.

The same specimen was also included in a second study, on T cells in Graves' hyperthyroidism and ophthalmopathy. That work states: Clonotypes that were expanded in thyroid above 0.001 mostly appeared in blood too.

The material sequenced was peripheral blood mononuclear cells (PBMCs), taken at new diagnosis, from a patient treated with antithyroid drugs. This receptor was obtained from a woman between 18 and 29 years old with Graves disease.

CDR3 in amino acids: CASSQEDGQGDGYTF. As DNA, the CDR3 is TGCGCCAGCAGCCAAGAAGACGGACAGGGTGATGGCTACACCTTC. The rearrangement links TRBV4-1 to TRBJ1-2, with 8 bases aligning to TRBD1. V lost 0 bases, J lost 6 bases, and 6 bases stayed unmatched. Looked up from germline, CDR1 is MGHRA and CDR2 is YSYEKL. The CDR3 is 15 residues long.